This is a list of T cell receptor beta chains from one sample in a study of neoadjuvant anti-PD-1 for oral cavity cancer. Only in-frame clones appear in the TCRdb table, and some are missing; sequencing was by immunoSEQ multiplex PCR. Here the sample spans fewer than 70,000 clones, under 85% being singletons. The material sequenced was PBMCs, taken before nivolumab (anti-PD-1) treatment. These TCRs come from a person between 40 and 85 years old with oral cavity squamous cell carcinoma. CDR3s include the opening cysteine and the closing phenylalanine or tryptophan. The D gene is left open where the match is weak. Size is stated for part of the rows, as once, few or many counts, or as a class when the clone is expanded.

v_call,d_call,j_call,clone_size,cdr3_aa,cdr3_nt
TRBV2,-,TRBJ2-2,-,CASSLTGTDTGELFF,TGTGCCAGCAGCCTGACAGGGACTGACACCGGGGAGCTGTTTTTT
TRBV11-3,TRBD2,TRBJ2-1,-,CASSLGGGGARPYNEQFF,TGTGCCAGCAGCTTAGGGGGCGGGGGGGCCCGGCCCTACAATGAGCAGTTCTTC
TRBV6-5,-,TRBJ1-5,-,CASRPPGTLGQPQHF,TGTGCCAGCAGGCCCCCCGGGACATTAGGTCAGCCCCAGCATTTT
TRBV9,TRBD1,TRBJ1-4,-,CASSVTGAANEKLFF,TGTGCCAGCAGTGTTACAGGGGCGGCTAATGAAAAACTGTTTTTT
TRBV6-5,TRBD1,TRBJ1-6,medium-sized,CASSSPGQARNSPLHF,TGTGCCAGCAGTTCCCCCGGACAGGCTCGCAATTCACCCCTCCACTTT
TRBV4-2,TRBD2,TRBJ2-6,-,CASSQVGLADSGANVLTF,TGTGCCAGCAGCCAAGTAGGACTAGCGGACTCTGGGGCCAACGTCCTGACTTTC
TRBV25-1,-,TRBJ1-1,-,CASSAAGQAEAFF,TGTGCCAGCAGTGCCGCGGGGCAGGCTGAAGCTTTCTTT
TRBV6-6,-,TRBJ2-7,-,CASSYGDSYEQYF,TGTGCCAGCAGTTACGGGGACTCCTACGAGCAGTACTTC
TRBV7-3,TRBD1,TRBJ1-1,-,CASSLGQGYMNTEAFF,TGTGCCAGCAGCCTCGGACAGGGTTATATGAACACTGAAGCTTTCTTT
TRBV19,-,TRBJ1-2,-,CASSPGQVNYGYTF,TGTGCCAGTAGTCCGGGACAAGTTAACTATGGCTACACCTTC
TRBV10-3,TRBD1,TRBJ1-2,many,CAISTTGGTYGYTF,TGTGCCATCAGTACTACAGGGGGAACCTATGGCTACACCTTC
TRBV5-1,-,TRBJ2-5,-,CASSLDVTGYQETQYF,TGCGCCAGCAGCTTGGATGTTACCGGGTACCAAGAGACCCAGTACTTC
TRBV5-1,TRBD2,TRBJ2-7,-,CASSYQASGDIYEQYF,TGCGCCAGCAGCTATCAAGCTAGCGGGGATATATACGAGCAGTACTTC
TRBV2,TRBD1,TRBJ1-5,-,CAGSAGTAYQPQHF,TGTGCCGGCTCCGCCGGGACAGCGTATCAGCCCCAGCATTTT
TRBV18,-,TRBJ2-3,-,CASSPFHSGRDTQYF,TGTGCCAGCTCACCCTTTCATTCTGGGAGAGATACGCAGTATTTT
TRBV5-1,TRBD2,TRBJ2-1,-,CASRTGTSGLVDEQFF,TGCGCCAGCCGAACCGGGACTAGCGGTCTTGTCGATGAGCAGTTCTTC
TRBV19,-,TRBJ1-4,-,CASRELGRNEKLFF,TGTGCCAGTAGGGAACTTGGACGGAATGAAAAACTGTTTTTT
TRBV2,TRBD1,TRBJ2-7,-,CASSETQGAYEQYF,TGTGCCAGCAGTGAAACACAGGGGGCTTACGAGCAGTACTTC
TRBV7-8,-,TRBJ2-4,few,CASSLGGANALAKNIQYF,TGTGCCAGCAGCTTAGGGGGGGCCAACGCTCTAGCCAAAAACATTCAGTACTTC
TRBV19,TRBD2,TRBJ2-4,few,CASSMASGSLDIQYF,TGTGCCAGTAGTATGGCTAGCGGGTCCCTGGACATTCAGTACTTC
TRBV2,TRBD1,TRBJ2-5,-,CASSVQGAETQYF,TGTGCCAGCAGTGTACAGGGGGCGGAGACCCAGTACTTC
TRBV13,TRBD2,TRBJ2-7,-,CASSSRGTSGIPYEQYF,TGTGCCAGCAGCTCTAGGGGGACTAGCGGGATTCCCTACGAGCAGTACTTC